Following are 3 T cell receptor beta chains from one sample sequenced in a study of blood T cell repertoires in COVID-19. Profiled with immunoSEQ multiplex PCR; TCRdb holds only in-frame clones, not every one. The sample holds 250,000 or so clones; 85% to 90% are singletons and the top ten take approximately 1.6%. Sequencing input: PBMCs or T cells enriched from blood (not recorded which). The receptors derive from a woman aged 45-60 years who had recovered from COVID-19.

The chain uses TRBV5-4 and TRBJ2-7; possibly TRBD2 for D (6 bases). CDR3 length: 14 amino acids. V dropped 0 bases and J dropped 2 bases, with 9 bases sitting between them. Germline V gene data show CDR1 as SGHNT and CDR2 as YYREEE (reference sequence). CDR3 protein: CASSLDGGTYEQYF. The DNA for the CDR3 is TGTGCCAGCAGCTTGGACGGCGGGACCTACGAGCAGTACTTC.

The rearrangement uses TRBV28 and TRBJ2-5; 12 bases agree with TRBD2. Germline-derived CDR1 and CDR2 are MDHEN and SYDVKM. The CDR3 loop spans 17 amino acids. Germline trimming cut 4 bases from V and 5 bases from J; bases unmatched to any gene: 11. CDR3 bases: TGTGCCAGCAGTTACACCAGACTAGCGGGAGTGGGGGAGACCCAGTACTTC. This encodes CASSYTRLAGVGETQYF.

The chain couples TRBV4-1 to TRBJ1-1, with 10 bases aligning to TRBD1. The J segment lost 5 bases and the V segment lost 5 bases, leaving 8 bases of the junction unmatched. This CDR3 contains 15 residues. Germline CDR1 is MGHRA and CDR2 is YSYEKL. This CDR3 is CASSDRQGAETEAFF. The DNA of the CDR3 is TGCGCCAGCAGCGACAGACAGGGGGCTGAGACTGAAGCTTTCTTT.